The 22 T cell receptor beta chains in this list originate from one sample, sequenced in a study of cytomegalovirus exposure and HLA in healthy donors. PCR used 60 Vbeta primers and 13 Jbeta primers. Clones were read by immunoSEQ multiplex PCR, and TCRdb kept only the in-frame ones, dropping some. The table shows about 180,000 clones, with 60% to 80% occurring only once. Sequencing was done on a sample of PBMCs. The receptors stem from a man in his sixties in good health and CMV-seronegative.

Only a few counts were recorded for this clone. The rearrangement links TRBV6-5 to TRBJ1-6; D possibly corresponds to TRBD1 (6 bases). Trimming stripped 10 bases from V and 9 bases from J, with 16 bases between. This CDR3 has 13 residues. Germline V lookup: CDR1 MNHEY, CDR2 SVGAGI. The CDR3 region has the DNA TGTGCCACCACAGGGATTGTGGGTTCACCCCTCCACTTT. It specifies CATTGIVGSPLHF.

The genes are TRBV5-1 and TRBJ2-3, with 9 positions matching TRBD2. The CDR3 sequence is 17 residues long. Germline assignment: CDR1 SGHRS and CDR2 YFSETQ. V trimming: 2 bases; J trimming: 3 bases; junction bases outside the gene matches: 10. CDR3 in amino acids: CASSLGSAGGLTDTQYF. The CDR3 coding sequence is TGCGCCAGCAGCTTAGGTTCGGCGGGAGGGTTAACAGATACGCAGTATTTT.

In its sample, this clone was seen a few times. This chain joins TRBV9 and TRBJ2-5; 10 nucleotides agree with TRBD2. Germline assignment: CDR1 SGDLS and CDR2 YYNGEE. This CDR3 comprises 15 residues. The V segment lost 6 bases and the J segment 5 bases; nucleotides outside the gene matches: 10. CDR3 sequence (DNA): TGTGCCAGCAACGAGCGGGGGGGGGCATGGGAGACCCAGTACTTC. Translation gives CASNERGGAWETQYF.

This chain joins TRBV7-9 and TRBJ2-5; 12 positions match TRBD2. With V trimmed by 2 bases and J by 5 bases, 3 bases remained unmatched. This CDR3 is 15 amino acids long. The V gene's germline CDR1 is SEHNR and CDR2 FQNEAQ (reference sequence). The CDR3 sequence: CASSLLAGGHETQYF. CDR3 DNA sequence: TGTGCCAGCAGCTTACTAGCGGGAGGGCACGAGACCCAGTACTTC.

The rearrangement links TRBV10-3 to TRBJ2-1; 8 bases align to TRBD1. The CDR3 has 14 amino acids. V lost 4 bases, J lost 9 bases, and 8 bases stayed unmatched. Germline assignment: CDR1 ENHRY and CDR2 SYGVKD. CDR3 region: CAISVTGGSGEQFF. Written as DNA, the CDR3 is TGTGCCATCAGTGTAACAGGGGGATCAGGTGAGCAGTTCTTC.

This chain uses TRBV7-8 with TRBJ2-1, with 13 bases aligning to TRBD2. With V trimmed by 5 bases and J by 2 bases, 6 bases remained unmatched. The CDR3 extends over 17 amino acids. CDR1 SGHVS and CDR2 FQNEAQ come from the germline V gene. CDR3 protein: CASSHGTSGVTYNEQFF. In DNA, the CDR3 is TGTGCCAGCAGCCATGGGACTAGCGGGGTTACCTACAATGAGCAGTTCTTC.

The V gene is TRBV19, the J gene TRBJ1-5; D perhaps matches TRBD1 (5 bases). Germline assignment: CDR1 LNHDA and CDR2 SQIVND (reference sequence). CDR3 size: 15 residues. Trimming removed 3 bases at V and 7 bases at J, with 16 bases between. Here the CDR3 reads CASSIPGQGGQPQHF. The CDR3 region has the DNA TGTGCCAGTAGTATCCCAGGGCAGGGAGGGCAGCCCCAGCATTTT.

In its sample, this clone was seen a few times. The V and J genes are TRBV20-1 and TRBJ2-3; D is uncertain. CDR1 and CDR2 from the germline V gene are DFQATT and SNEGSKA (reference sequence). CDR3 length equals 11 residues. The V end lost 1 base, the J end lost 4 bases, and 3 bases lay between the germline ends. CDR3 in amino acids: CSARVSDTQYF. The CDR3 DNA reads TGCAGTGCTAGAGTCTCAGATACGCAGTATTTT.

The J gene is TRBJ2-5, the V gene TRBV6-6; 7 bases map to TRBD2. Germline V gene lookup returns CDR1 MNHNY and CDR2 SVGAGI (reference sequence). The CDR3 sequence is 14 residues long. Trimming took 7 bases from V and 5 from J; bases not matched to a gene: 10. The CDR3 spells CASKGGGMLETQYF. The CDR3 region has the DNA TGTGCCAGCAAGGGCGGGGGAATGTTGGAGACCCAGTACTTC.

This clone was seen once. The CDR3 is CASSESAGGPNGEQYF. DNA of the CDR3: TGTGCCAGCAGTGAATCGGCGGGAGGGCCTAACGGCGAGCAGTACTTC. This rearrangement joins TRBV2 to TRBJ2-7, with 9 nucleotides matching TRBD2. The germline gives CDR1 SNHLY, CDR2 FYNNEI. CDR3 length: 16 residues. V was pared by 2 bases and J by 6 bases, with 11 bases of the junction left unmatched.

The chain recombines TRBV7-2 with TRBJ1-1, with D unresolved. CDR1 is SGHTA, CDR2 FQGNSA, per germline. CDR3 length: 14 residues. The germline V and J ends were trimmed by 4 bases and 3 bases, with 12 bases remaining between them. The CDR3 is CASSSEGGYTEAFF. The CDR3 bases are TGTGCCAGCAGCTCAGAGGGTGGGTACACTGAAGCTTTCTTT.

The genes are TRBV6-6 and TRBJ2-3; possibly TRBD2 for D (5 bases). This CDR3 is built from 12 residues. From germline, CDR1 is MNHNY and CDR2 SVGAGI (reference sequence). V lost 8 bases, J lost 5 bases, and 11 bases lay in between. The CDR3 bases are TGTGCCAGCCGGGGAACGGGAGATACGCAGTATTTT. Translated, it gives CASRGTGDTQYF.

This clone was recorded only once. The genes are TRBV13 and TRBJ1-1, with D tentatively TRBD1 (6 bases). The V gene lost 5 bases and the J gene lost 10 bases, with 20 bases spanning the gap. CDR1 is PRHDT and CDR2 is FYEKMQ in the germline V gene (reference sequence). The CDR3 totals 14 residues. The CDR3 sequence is CASSATGGTVGAFF. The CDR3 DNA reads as TGTGCCAGCAGCGCGACAGGAGGTACGGTGGGAGCTTTCTTT.

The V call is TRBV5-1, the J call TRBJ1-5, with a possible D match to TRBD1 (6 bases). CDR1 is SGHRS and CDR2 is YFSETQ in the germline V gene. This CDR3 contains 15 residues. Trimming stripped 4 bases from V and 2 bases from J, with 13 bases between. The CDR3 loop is CASSQTGGGNQPQHF. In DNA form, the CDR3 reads TGCGCCAGCAGCCAGACGGGGGGCGGCAATCAGCCCCAGCATTTT.

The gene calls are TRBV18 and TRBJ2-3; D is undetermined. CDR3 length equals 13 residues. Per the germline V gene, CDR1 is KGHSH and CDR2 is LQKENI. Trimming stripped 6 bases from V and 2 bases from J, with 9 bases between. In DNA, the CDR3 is TGTGCCAGCTCTCGAGTAAACACAGATACGCAGTATTTT. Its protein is CASSRVNTDTQYF.

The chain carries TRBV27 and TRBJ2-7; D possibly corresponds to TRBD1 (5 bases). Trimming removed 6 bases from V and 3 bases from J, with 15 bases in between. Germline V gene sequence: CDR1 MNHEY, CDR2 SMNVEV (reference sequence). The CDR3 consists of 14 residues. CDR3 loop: CASRGWTLNYEQYF. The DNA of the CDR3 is TGTGCCAGCAGGGGATGGACACTAAACTACGAGCAGTACTTC.

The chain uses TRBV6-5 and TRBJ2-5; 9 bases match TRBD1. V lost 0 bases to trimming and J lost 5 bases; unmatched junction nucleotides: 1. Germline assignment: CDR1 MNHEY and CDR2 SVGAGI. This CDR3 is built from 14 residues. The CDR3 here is CASSYSTGGETQYF. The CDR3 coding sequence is TGTGCCAGCAGTTACTCGACAGGGGGGGAGACCCAGTACTTC.

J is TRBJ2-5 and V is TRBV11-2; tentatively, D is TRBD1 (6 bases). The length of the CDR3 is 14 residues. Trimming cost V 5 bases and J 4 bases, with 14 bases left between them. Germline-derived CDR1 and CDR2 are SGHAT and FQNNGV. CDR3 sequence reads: CASSPRGRGETQYF. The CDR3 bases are TGTGCCAGCAGCCCCAGGGGACGCGGAGAGACCCAGTACTTC.

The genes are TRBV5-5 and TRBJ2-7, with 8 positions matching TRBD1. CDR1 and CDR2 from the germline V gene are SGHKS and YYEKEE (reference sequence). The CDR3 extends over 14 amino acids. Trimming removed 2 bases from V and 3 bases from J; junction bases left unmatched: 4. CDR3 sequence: CASSFGQGFYEQYF. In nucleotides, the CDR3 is TGTGCCAGCAGCTTCGGACAGGGTTTCTACGAGCAGTACTTC.

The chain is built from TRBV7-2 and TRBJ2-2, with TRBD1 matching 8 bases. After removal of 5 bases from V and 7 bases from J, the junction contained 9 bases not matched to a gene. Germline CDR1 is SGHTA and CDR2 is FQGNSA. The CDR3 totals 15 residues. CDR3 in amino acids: CASSTVGTGGGELFF. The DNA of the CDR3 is TGTGCCAGCAGCACGGTGGGGACAGGCGGCGGGGAGCTGTTTTTT. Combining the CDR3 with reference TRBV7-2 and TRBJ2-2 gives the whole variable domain GAGVSQSPSNKVTEKGKDVELRCDPISGHTALYWYRQSLGQGLEFLIYFQGNSAPDKSGLPSDRFSAERTGGSVSTLTIQRTQQEDSAVYLCASSTVGTGGGELFFGEGSRLTVL.

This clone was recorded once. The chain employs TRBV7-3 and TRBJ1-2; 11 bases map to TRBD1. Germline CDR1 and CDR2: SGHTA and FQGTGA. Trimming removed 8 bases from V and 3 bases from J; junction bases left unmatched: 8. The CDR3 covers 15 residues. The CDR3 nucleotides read TGTGCCAGCGTATTTTCGGGACAGGGGGACTATGGCTACACCTTC. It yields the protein CASVFSGQGDYGYTF. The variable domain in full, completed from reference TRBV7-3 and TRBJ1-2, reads GAGVSQTPSNKVTEKGKYVELRCDPISGHTALYWYRQSLGQGPEFLIYFQGTGAADDSGLPNDRFFAVRPEGSVSTLKIQRTERGDSAVYLCASVFSGQGDYGYTFGSGTRLTVV.

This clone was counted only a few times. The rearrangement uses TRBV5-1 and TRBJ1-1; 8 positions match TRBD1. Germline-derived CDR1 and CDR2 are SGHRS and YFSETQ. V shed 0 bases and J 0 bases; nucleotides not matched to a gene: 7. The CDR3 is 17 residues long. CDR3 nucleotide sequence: TGCGCCAGCAGCTTGGGCAGGGGGCGTAGAGTGAACACTGAAGCTTTCTTT. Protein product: CASSLGRGRRVNTEAFF.